Presented here are 21 T cell receptor beta chains from one specimen sequenced in a study of T-cell reconstitution after alpha-beta-depleted transplantation in children. The authors prepared the TCRbeta library with unique molecular identifiers. TCRdb re-called the PCR reads with MiXCR, one entry per CDR3 protein. The sample has around 600,000 distinct CDR3 sequences, 23% seen once; the top ten hold approximately 14%. The material sequenced was PBMCs, mostly from graft donor cells, taken 360 days after TCRalphabeta/CD19-depleted stem cell transplant. Receptors were obtained from a boy in the first two years of life who had a stem cell transplant for acute myeloid leukemia, so the T cells may come from the graft donor.

This clonotype showed up many times. The chain has TRBV20-1 and TRBJ2-1, with TRBD2 matching 12 bases. Germline CDR1 and CDR2: DFQATT and SNEGSKA (reference sequence). V lost 1 base to trimming and J lost 10 bases; unmatched junction nucleotides: 5. There are 14 residues in the CDR3. As DNA, the CDR3 is TGCAGTGCTAGAGGGACTAGCGGGGTTCACGAGCAGTTCTTC. Encoded protein: CSARGTSGVHEQFF.

The chain uses TRBV4-3 and TRBJ2-7, with D possibly being TRBD1 (6 bases). Germline V CDR1 and CDR2: LGHNA, YSLEER. V gave up 0 bases and J gave up 3 bases, with 12 bases separating them. The CDR3 runs 15 residues. The CDR3, as DNA: TGCGCCAGCAGCCAAGAGGACAGAGGTATCTACGAGCAGTACTTC. This gives the protein CASSQEDRGIYEQYF.

This clonotype has ten or more counts. The V call is TRBV24-1, the J call TRBJ2-2; 9 nucleotides line up with TRBD1. From germline, CDR1 is KGHDR and CDR2 SFDVKD. The CDR3 is 16 residues long. Trimming removed 5 bases from V and 1 base from J; junction bases left unmatched: 4. The CDR3 coding sequence is TGTGCCACCAGTGCCTACAGGGGGCGGAACACCGGGGAGCTGTTTTTT. It encodes CATSAYRGRNTGELFF.

The J gene is TRBJ2-1, the V gene TRBV7-2, with D uncertain. Deletions cut 5 bases from V and 4 bases from J, with 15 bases between. The CDR3 sequence is 15 residues long. Germline loops: CDR1 SGHTA, CDR2 FQGNSA. Here the CDR3 DNA reads TGTGCCAGCAGCCCGGCGCCCTATACTTACAATGAGCAGTTCTTC. The encoded protein is CASSPAPYTYNEQFF. The complete variable domain, with remaining parts taken from reference TRBV7-2 and TRBJ2-1, reads GAGVSQSPSNKVTEKGKDVELRCDPISGHTALYWYRQSLGQGLEFLIYFQGNSAPDKSGLPSDRFSAERTGGSVSTLTIQRTQQEDSAVYLCASSPAPYTYNEQFFGPGTRLTVL.

This clonotype appeared many times. The rearrangement uses TRBV5-6 and TRBJ2-1; D not resolved. There are 13 residues in the CDR3. The germline V gene has CDR1 SGHDT and CDR2 YYEEEE. V lost 4 bases to trimming and J lost 6 bases, with 11 bases between them. CDR3 loop: CASSQTDFNEQFF. The DNA of the CDR3 is TGTGCCAGCAGCCAAACAGATTTCAATGAGCAGTTCTTC. Full variable domain (rest looked up from reference TRBV5-6 and TRBJ2-1): DAGVTQSPTHLIKTRGQQVTLRCSPKSGHDTVSWYQQALGQGPQFIFQYYEEEERQRGNFPDRFSGHQFPNYSSELNVNALLLGDSALYLCASSQTDFNEQFFGPGTRLTVL.

This clonotype turned up a few times. The chain's CDR3 is CASGSQKNTEAFF. CDR3 nucleotides: TGTGCCAGCGGTTCGCAGAAGAACACTGAAGCTTTCTTT. V gene TRBV6-5 combines with J gene TRBJ1-1; D gene uncertain. Trimming took 8 bases from V and 1 from J, leaving 11 bases between them. From germline, CDR1 is MNHEY and CDR2 SVGAGI. The CDR3 is made up of 13 amino acids.

This clonotype was detected ten times or more. The V and J genes are TRBV7-9 and TRBJ1-1; perhaps TRBD1 as D (5 bases). The ends were cut back, 3 bases at V and 0 bases at J, with 11 bases in the middle. Per the germline V gene, CDR1 is SEHNR and CDR2 is FQNEAQ (reference sequence). There are 15 residues in the CDR3. Here the CDR3 DNA reads TGTGCCAGCAGCTTCACAGGAGTGATGAACACTGAAGCTTTCTTT. It codes for CASSFTGVMNTEAFF.

This clonotype came up many times. The chain couples TRBV5-1 to TRBJ2-4, with unresolved D. CDR1 SGHRS and CDR2 YFSETQ come from the germline V gene. The CDR3 sequence is 16 residues long. The germline V and J ends were trimmed by 3 bases and 0 bases, with 13 bases remaining between them. In nucleotides, the CDR3 is TGCGCCAGCAGCTCTGAACCAACTATAGCCAAAAACATTCAGTACTTC. Protein product: CASSSEPTIAKNIQYF.

This clonotype was detected many times. The chain recombines TRBV18 with TRBJ1-4, with 9 nucleotides matching TRBD1. CDR3 size: 15 residues. The germline CDR1 and CDR2 sequences are KGHSH and LQKENI. After removal of 6 bases from V and 2 bases from J, the junction contained 4 bases not matched to a gene. The CDR3 spells CASSRQGDTNEKLFF. In DNA, the CDR3 is TGTGCCAGCTCCAGACAGGGGGATACTAATGAAAAACTGTTTTTT.

Only a few counts were recorded for this clonotype. This rearrangement joins TRBV9 to TRBJ2-5; D might be TRBD1 (6 bases). CDR3 length: 14 residues. The V gene lost 0 bases and the J gene lost 1 base, with 7 bases spanning the gap. CDR1 and CDR2 from the germline V gene are SGDLS and YYNGEE. CDR3 sequence (DNA): TGTGCCAGCAGCGTAGGGACAGTCCAAGAGACCCAGTACTTC. Residues: CASSVGTVQETQYF.

This clonotype was observed a few times. The rearrangement links TRBV3-1 to TRBJ2-7; D gene uncertain. Looked up from germline, CDR1 is LGHDT and CDR2 is YNNKEL (reference sequence). This CDR3 is 11 amino acids long. V was clipped by 1 base and J by 7 bases, with 5 bases between them. DNA of the CDR3: TGTGCCAGCAGCCAAGCGAAGGAGCAGTACTTC. The encoded protein is CASSQAKEQYF.

The chain recombines TRBV20-1 with TRBJ1-6, with unresolved D. The V and J ends lost 0 bases and 3 bases respectively, with 18 bases between them. The CDR3 runs 18 residues. Germline CDR1 reads DFQATT; CDR2 reads SNEGSKA (reference sequence). The CDR3, as DNA: TGCAGTGCTAGAGATAGAAGAACTCCTAGTTTCTATAATTCACCCCTCCACTTT. It yields the protein CSARDRRTPSFYNSPLHF.

This clonotype has a count of ten or more. The chain has TRBV12-3 or TRBV12-4 and TRBJ1-1, with D uncertain. Trimming cost V 11 bases and J 1 base, with 11 bases left between them. The CDR3 consists of 12 residues. The CDR3 spells CAEAQSNTEAFF. The CDR3 nucleotides are TGTGCCGAGGCTCAGTCGAACACTGAAGCTTTCTTT.

A few counts support this clonotype. The chain combines TRBV12-3 or TRBV12-4 with TRBJ1-3; D perhaps matches TRBD1 (5 bases). V lost 6 bases to trimming and J lost 5 bases, with 17 bases between them. CDR3 length equals 15 residues. DNA of the CDR3: TGTGCCAGCAGCCCCCCGGCCCTGGGGCGAAACACCATATATTTT. This encodes CASSPPALGRNTIYF.

The chain couples TRBV6-1 to TRBJ1-1; D is possibly TRBD1 (6 bases). Germline lookup yields CDR1 MNHNS and CDR2 SASEGT. V was shortened by 7 bases and J by 1 base, with 16 bases between the two germline ends. This CDR3 is built from 15 residues. CDR3 sequence reads: CASNLAGQRNTEAFF. For the CDR3, the DNA is TGTGCCAGCAACCTGGCAGGACAGAGGAACACTGAAGCTTTCTTT.

V usage is TRBV6-2 or TRBV6-3 and J usage is TRBJ2-1; 8 nucleotides line up with TRBD2. The CDR3 covers 15 residues. Germline V CDR1 and CDR2: MNHEY, SVGEGT. V was clipped by 0 bases and J by 6 bases; unmatched bases: 4. CDR3 bases: TGTGCCAGCAGTTACTCAGGACTAGCAATCAATGAGCAGTTCTTC. It codes for CASSYSGLAINEQFF.

The rearrangement links TRBV5-1 to TRBJ2-1; D gene unclear. Trimming cost V 7 bases and J 3 bases, with 8 bases left between them. Germline V gives CDR1 SGHRS, CDR2 YFSETQ. This CDR3 is 12 amino acids long. CDR3 coding DNA: TGCGCCAGCTCCACAAACTACAATGAGCAGTTCTTC. It is translated as CASSTNYNEQFF.

This clonotype showed up just once. The genes are TRBV7-9 and TRBJ1-2, with TRBD1 matching 7 bases. Germline CDR1 reads SEHNR; CDR2 reads FQNEAQ (reference sequence). The CDR3 loop spans 15 amino acids. V lost 6 bases to trimming and J lost 5 bases; unmatched junction nucleotides: 12. CDR3: CASSSGQPTGYGYTF. CDR3 coding DNA: TGTGCCAGCAGTTCGGGACAGCCTACGGGATATGGCTACACCTTC.

This rearrangement joins TRBV12-3 or TRBV12-4 to TRBJ1-2; weak D call: TRBD1 (6 bases). The CDR3 has 13 residues. Deletions cut 2 bases from V and 8 bases from J, with 12 bases between. The CDR3 loop is CASSLIGGAGYTF. The CDR3 nucleotides read TGTGCCAGCAGTTTAATAGGGGGTGCCGGCTACACCTTC.

This clonotype was counted between two and nine times. The gene calls are TRBV20-1 and TRBJ2-3; 10 nucleotides match TRBD2. Trimming at V came to 0 bases and at J to 5 bases, leaving 5 bases not matched to a gene. The CDR3 loop spans 15 amino acids. Germline V gives CDR1 DFQATT, CDR2 SNEGSKA (reference sequence). CDR3 nucleotide sequence: TGCAGTGCTAGAGATCTAGCGGGGGCCCAAGATACGCAGTATTTT. It translates to CSARDLAGAQDTQYF.

The chain is built from TRBV12-3 or TRBV12-4 and TRBJ2-5; no reliable D call. This CDR3 spans 13 amino acids. Trimming took 6 bases from V and 2 from J, leaving 10 bases between them. The CDR3 is CASSPTEQETQYF. As DNA, the CDR3 is TGTGCCAGCAGCCCTACAGAGCAAGAGACCCAGTACTTC.